The TCR beta chain described here comes from a study of shared clonotypes between healthy human individuals. V was trimmed by 5 bases and J by 2 bases, leaving 13 bases between them. Germline V gene sequence: CDR1 SGHTA, CDR2 FQGNSA. The CDR3 length is 14 residues. Turning to this clone: Antigen specificity is unknown.

Some clones are missing from TCRdb's copy, which holds only in-frame ones; the method was immunoSEQ multiplex PCR. Of 1.6 million or so clones in the sample, 97% to 99% were seen once. The study's findings and limits: Roughly 5% of naive CD4 clonotypes were shared across four donors.

The healthy adult donors were HIV-negative and reported no recent acute infections or vaccinations. What was sequenced was naive CD4+ T cells sorted from blood. Described subset: CD45RA+ positively selected. The gene calls are TRBV7-2 and TRBJ2-7; a possible D gene is TRBD1 (6 bases). This clonotype was sampled from a man younger than 45 in good health. This CDR3 reads CASSLRTAPYEQYF. The DNA of the CDR3 is TGTGCCAGCAGCCTGCGGACAGCTCCCTACGAGCAGTACTTC.